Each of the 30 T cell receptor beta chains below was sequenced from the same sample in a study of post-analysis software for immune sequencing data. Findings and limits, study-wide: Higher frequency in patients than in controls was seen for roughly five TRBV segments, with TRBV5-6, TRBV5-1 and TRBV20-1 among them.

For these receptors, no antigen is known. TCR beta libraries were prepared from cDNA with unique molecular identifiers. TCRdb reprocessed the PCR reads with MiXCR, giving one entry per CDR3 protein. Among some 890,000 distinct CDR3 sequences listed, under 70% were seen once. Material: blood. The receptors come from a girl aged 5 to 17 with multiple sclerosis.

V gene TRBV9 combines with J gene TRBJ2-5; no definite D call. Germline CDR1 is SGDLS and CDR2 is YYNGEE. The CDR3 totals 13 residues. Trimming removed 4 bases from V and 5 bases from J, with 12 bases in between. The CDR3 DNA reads TGTGCCAGCAGCCTAACGTGGATGGAGACCCAGTACTTC. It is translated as CASSLTWMETQYF.

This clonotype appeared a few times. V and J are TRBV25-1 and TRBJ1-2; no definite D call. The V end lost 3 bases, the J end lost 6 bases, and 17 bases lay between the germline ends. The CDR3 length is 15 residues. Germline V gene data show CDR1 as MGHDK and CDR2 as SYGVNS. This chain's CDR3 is CASSDGQGRDDGYTF. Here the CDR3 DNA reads TGTGCCAGCAGTGATGGGCAAGGGCGAGATGATGGCTACACCTTC.

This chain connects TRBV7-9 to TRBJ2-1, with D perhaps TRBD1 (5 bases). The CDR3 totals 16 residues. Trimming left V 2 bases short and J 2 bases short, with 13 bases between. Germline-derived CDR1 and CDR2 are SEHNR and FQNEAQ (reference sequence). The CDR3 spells CASSLSTGPTYNEQFF. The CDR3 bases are TGTGCCAGCAGCTTAAGCACAGGTCCTACCTACAATGAGCAGTTCTTC.

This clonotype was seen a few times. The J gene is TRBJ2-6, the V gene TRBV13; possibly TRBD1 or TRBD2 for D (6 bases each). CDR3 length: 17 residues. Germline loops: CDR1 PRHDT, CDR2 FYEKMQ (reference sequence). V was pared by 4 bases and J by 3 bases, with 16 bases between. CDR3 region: CASSSPPGADGANVLTF. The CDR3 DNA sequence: TGTGCCAGCAGCTCGCCTCCGGGGGCTGATGGGGCCAACGTCCTGACTTTC.

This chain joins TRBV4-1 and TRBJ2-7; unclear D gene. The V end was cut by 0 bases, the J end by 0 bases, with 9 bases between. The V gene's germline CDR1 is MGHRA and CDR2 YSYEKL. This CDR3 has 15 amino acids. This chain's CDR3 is CASSQEQVTSYEQYF. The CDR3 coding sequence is TGCGCCAGCAGCCAAGAGCAGGTCACCTCCTACGAGCAGTACTTC.

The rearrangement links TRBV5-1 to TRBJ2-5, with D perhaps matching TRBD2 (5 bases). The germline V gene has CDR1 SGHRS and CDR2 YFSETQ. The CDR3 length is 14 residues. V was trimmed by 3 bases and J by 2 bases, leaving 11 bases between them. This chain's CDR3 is CASSSLSVQETQYF. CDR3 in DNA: TGCGCCAGCAGCTCCCTTAGCGTACAAGAGACCCAGTACTTC.

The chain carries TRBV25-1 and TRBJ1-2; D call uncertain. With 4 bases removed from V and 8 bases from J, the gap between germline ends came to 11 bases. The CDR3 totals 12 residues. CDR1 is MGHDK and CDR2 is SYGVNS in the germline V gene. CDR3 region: CASSGRQRGYTF. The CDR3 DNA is TGTGCCAGCAGTGGCCGGCAGAGGGGCTACACCTTC.

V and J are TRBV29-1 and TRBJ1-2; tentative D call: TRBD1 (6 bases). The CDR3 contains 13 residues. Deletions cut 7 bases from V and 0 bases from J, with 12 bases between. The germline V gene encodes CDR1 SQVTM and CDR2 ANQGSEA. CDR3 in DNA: TGCAGCGCCCGGGACACATCTAACTATGGCTACACCTTC. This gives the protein CSARDTSNYGYTF.

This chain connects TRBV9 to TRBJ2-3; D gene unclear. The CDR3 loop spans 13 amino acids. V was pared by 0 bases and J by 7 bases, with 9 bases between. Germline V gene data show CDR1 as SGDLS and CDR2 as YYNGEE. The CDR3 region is CASSVDIANTQYF. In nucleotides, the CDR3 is TGTGCCAGCAGCGTAGATATAGCAAATACGCAGTATTTT.

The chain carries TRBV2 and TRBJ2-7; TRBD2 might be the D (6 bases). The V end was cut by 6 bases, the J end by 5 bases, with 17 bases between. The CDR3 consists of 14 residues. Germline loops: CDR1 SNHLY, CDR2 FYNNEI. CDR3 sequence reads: CASSLLARNDEQYF. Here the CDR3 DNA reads TGTGCCAGCAGCCTACTAGCCAGGAACGACGAGCAGTACTTC.

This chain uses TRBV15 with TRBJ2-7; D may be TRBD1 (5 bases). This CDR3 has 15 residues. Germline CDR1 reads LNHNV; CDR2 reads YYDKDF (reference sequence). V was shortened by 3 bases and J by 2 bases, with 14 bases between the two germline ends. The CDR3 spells CATSSTTERAYEQYF. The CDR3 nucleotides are TGTGCCACCAGCAGTACGACAGAGAGAGCCTACGAGCAGTACTTC.

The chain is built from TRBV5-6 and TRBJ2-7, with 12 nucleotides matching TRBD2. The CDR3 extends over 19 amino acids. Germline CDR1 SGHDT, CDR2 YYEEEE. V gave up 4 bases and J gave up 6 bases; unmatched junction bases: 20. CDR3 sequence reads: CASSPGLAGSMGARGEQYF. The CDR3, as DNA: TGTGCCAGCAGCCCCGGACTAGCGGGAAGTATGGGGGCTAGAGGCGAGCAGTACTTC.

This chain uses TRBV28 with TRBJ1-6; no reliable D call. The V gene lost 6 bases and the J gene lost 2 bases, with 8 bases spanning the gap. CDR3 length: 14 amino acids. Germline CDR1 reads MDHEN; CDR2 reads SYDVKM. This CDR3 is CASRHGPYNSPLHF. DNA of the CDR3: TGTGCCAGCAGACATGGGCCCTATAATTCACCCCTCCACTTT. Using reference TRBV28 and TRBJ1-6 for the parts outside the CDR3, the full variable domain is DVKVTQSSRYLVKRTGEKVFLECVQDMDHENMFWYRQDPGLGLRLIYFSYDVKMKEKGDIPEGYSVSREKKERFSLILESASTNQTSMYLCASRHGPYNSPLHFGNGTRLTVT.

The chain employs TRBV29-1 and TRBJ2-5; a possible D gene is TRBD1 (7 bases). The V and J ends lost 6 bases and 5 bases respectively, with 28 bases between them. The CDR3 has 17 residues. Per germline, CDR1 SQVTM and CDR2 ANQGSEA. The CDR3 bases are TGCAGCGTCGGGGGCGCCTTAATAGGGGGCTTCAGCGAGACCCAGTACTTC. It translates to CSVGGALIGGFSETQYF.

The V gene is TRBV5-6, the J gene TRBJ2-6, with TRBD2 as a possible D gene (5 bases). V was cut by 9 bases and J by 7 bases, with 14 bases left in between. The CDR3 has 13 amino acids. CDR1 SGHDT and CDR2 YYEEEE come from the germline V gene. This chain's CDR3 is CAIGILGANVLTF. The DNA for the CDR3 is TGTGCCATCGGGATCCTGGGAGCCAACGTCCTGACTTTC.

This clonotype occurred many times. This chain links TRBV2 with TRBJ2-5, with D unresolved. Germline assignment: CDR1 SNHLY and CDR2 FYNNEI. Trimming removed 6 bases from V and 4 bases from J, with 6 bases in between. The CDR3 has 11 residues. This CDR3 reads CASSAGETQYF. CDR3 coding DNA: TGTGCCAGCAGCGCCGGAGAGACCCAGTACTTC.

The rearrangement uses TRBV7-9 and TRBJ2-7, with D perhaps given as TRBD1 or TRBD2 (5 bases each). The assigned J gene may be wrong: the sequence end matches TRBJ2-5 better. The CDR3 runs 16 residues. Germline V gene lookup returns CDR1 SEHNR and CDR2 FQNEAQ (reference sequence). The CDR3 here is CASSPEPGPVGETQYF. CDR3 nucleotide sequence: TGTGCCAGCAGCCCCGAGCCGGGACCGGTCGGAGAGACCCAGTACTTC.

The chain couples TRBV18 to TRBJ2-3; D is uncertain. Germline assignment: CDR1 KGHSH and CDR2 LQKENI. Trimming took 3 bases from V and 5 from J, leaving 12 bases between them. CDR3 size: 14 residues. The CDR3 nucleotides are TGTGCCAGCTCACCCCAGGTGGACGGAGATACGCAGTATTTT. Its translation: CASSPQVDGDTQYF.

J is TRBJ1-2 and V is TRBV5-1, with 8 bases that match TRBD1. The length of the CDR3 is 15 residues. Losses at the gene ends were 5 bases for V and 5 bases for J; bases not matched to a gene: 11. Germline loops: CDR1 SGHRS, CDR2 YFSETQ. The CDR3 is CASRGTGAYSYGYTF. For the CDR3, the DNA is TGCGCCAGCAGGGGGACAGGTGCTTACTCTTATGGCTACACCTTC.

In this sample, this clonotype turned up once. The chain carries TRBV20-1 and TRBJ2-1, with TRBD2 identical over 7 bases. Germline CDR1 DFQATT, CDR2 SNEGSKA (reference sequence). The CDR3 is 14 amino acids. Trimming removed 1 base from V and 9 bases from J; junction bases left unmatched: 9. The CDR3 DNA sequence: TGCAGTGCTAGAGCCCCCGCGGGGGATAGTGAGCAGTTCTTC. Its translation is CSARAPAGDSEQFF.

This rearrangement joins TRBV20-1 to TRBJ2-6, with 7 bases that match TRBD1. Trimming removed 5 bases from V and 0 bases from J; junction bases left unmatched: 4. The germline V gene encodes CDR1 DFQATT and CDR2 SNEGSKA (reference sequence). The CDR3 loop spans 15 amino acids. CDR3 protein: CSAGTAFSGANVLTF. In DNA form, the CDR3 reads TGCAGTGCTGGGACAGCGTTCTCTGGGGCCAACGTCCTGACTTTC.

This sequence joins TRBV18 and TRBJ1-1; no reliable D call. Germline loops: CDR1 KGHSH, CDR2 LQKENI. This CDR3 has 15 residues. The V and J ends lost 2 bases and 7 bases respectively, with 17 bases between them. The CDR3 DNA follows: TGTGCCAGCTCACCAGTCTTGAGGGCTAATAGTGAAGCTTTCTTT. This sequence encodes CASSPVLRANSEAFF.

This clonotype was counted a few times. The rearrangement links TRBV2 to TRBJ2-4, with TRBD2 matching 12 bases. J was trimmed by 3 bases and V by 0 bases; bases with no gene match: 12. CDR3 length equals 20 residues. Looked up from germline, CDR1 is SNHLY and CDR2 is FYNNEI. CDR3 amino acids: CASSEAGTSGRLLDKNIQYF. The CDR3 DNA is TGTGCCAGCAGTGAAGCGGGAACTAGCGGGAGGCTTTTAGACAAAAACATTCAGTACTTC.

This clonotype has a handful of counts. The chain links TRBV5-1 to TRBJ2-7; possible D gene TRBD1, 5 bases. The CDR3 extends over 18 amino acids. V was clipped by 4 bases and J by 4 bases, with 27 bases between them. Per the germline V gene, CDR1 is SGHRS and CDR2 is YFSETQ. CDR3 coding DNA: TGCGCCAGCAGCAGCAAACTTCCGACAGACCCACCCCCTTACGAGCAGTACTTC. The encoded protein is CASSSKLPTDPPPYEQYF.

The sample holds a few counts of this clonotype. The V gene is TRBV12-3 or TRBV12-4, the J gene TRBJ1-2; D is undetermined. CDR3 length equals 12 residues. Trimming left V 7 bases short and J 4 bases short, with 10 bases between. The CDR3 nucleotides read TGTGCCAGCAATTATTCCCCCTATGGCTACACCTTC. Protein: CASNYSPYGYTF.

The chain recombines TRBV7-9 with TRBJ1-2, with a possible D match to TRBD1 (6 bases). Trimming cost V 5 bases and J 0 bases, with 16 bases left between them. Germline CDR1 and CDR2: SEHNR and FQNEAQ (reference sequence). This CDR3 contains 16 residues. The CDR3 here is CASSPPLGQTNYGYTF. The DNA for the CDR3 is TGTGCCAGCAGCCCTCCCCTTGGACAGACTAACTATGGCTACACCTTC. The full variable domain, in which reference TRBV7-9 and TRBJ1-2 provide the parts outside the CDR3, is DTGVSQNPRHKITKRGQNVTFRCDPISEHNRLYWYRQTLGQGPEFLTYFQNEAQLEKSRLLSDRFSAERPKGSFSTLEIQRTEQGDSAMYLCASSPPLGQTNYGYTFGSGTRLTVV.

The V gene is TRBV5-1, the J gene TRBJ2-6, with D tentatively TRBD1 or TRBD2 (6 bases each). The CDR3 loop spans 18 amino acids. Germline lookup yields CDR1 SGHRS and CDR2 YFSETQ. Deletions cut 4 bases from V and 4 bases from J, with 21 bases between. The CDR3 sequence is CASSLWSSGASGANVLTF. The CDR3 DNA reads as TGCGCCAGCAGCCTGTGGTCCTCGGGGGCCTCGGGGGCCAACGTCCTGACTTTC.

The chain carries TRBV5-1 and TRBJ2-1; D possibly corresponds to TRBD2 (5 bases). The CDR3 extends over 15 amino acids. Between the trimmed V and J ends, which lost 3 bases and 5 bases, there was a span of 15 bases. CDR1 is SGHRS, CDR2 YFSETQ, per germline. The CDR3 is CASSSGGLSNNEQFF. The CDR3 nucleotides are TGCGCCAGCAGCTCCGGAGGATTGTCGAACAATGAGCAGTTCTTC.

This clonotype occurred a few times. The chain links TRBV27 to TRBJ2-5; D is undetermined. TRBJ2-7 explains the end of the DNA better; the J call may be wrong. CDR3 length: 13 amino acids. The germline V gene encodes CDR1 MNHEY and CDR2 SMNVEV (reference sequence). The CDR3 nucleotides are TGTGCCAGCACCGAATCCTACTCCTACGAGCAGTACTTC. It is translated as CASTESYSYEQYF.

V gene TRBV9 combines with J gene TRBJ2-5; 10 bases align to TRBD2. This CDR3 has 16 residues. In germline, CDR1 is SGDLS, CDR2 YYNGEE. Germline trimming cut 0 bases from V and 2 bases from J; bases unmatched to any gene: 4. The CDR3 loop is CASSVGTSGEQETQYF. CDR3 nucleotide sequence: TGTGCCAGCAGCGTAGGAACTAGCGGGGAACAAGAGACCCAGTACTTC.